This T cell receptor (beta chain) was found in a study of OX40 agonist ivuxolimab in advanced cancers. The overall study: The dose-escalation cohort had hepatocellular carcinoma, melanoma, renal cell or head and neck cancer.

Data came from immunoSEQ multiplex PCR; TCRdb stores just in-frame clones and leaves some out. Seen here are some 55,000 clones, roughly 92% observed once, and the top ten hold about 12%. CDR3 length: 15 residues. Germline assignment: CDR1 SGHTA and CDR2 FQGNSA. V was pared by 4 bases and J by 6 bases, with 17 bases between. The origin of this receptor is an adult with an advanced solid tumor such as melanoma, head and neck, liver or kidney cancer. This sample comprised CD4+ or CD8+ T cells sorted from blood, obtained in a trial of the OX40 agonist ivuxolimab. This chain joins TRBV7-2 and TRBJ2-3, with D tentatively TRBD1 or TRBD2 (5 bases each). The CDR3 region is CASSYRDLGADTQYF. CDR3 sequence (DNA): TGTGCCAGCAGCTACCGGGACCTCGGGGCCGATACGCAGTATTTT. Variable domain in full (rest from reference TRBV7-2 and TRBJ2-3): GAGVSQSPSNKVTEKGKDVELRCDPISGHTALYWYRQSLGQGLEFLIYFQGNSAPDKSGLPSDRFSAERTGGSVSTLTIQRTQQEDSAVYLCASSYRDLGADTQYFGPGTRLTVL.